This T cell receptor beta chain was recovered during a study of blood T cell repertoires in COVID-19. Study overall: There were acute and convalescent COVID-19 samples, and they came from the United States, Italy and Spain.

Ages ranged from about 18 to 89 years, with residence in 24 US areas. Participant-given clinical history determined each cohort assignment. Under the authors' procedure: Quantification of nucleated cells was approximated via reference gene primer amplification. TCRdb's table, derived via immunoSEQ multiplex PCR, lists solely in-frame clones and lacks some. V, J and clone size were drawn from that table, and D and trimming were deduced from the DNA. The sample holds 150,000 to 200,000 clones, 87% seen once. The germline CDR1 and CDR2 sequences are SQVTM and ANQGSEA. V gave up 3 bases and J gave up 2 bases; unmatched junction bases: 6. This CDR3 region has 15 residues.

Sequenced material: PBMCs or T cells enriched from blood (not recorded which). The genes are TRBV29-1 and TRBJ2-3; 9 nucleotides align to TRBD2. This clonotype was obtained from a human donor with acute COVID-19. The donor label of this sample is uncertain. CDR3 DNA: TGCAGCGTTGATTTAGCGGGGGCCCTCACAGATACGCAGTATTTT. It is translated as CSVDLAGALTDTQYF.